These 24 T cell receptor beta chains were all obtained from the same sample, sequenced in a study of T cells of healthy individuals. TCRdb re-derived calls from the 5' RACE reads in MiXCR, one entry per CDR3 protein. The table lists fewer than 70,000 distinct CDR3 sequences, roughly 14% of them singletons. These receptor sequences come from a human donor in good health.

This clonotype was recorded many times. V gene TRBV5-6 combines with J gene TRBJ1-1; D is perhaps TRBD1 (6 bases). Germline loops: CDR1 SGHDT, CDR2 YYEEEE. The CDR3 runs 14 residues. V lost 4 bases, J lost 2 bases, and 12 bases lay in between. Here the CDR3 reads CASSAGRGNTEAFF. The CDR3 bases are TGTGCCAGCAGCGCCGGCAGGGGCAACACTGAAGCTTTCTTT.

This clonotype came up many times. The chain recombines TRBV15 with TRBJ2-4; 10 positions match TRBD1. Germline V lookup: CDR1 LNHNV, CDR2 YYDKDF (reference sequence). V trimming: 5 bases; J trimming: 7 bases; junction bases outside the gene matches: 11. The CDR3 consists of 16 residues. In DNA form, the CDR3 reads TGTGCCACCAGCGGAACTTCGGGACAGGGGAAGAACATTCAGTACTTC. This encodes CATSGTSGQGKNIQYF.

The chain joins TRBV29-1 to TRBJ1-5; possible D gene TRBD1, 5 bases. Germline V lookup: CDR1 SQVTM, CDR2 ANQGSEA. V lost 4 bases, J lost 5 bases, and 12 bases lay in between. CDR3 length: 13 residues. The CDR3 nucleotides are TGCAGCGTTGCCGGACGGGGGGATCAGCCCCAGCATTTT. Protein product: CSVAGRGDQPQHF.

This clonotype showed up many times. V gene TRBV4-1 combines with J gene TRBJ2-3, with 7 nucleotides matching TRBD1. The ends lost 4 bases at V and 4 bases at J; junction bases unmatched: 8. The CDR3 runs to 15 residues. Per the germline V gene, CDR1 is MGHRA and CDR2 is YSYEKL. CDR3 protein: CASSLRDRVADTQYF. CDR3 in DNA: TGCGCCAGCAGCCTCCGAGACAGGGTGGCAGATACGCAGTATTTT.

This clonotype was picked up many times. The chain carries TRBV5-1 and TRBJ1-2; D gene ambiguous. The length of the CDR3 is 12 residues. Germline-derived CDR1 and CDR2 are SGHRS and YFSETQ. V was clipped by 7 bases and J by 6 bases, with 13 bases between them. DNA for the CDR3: TGCGCCAGCCGGGTTACAGACCATGGCTACACCTTC. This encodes CASRVTDHGYTF.

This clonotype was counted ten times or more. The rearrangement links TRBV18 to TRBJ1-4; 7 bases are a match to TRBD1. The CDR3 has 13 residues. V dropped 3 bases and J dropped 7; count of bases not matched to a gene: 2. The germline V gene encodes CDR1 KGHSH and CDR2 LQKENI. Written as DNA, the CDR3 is TGTGCCAGCTCACCCACAGGGGCTGAAAAACTGTTTTTT. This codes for CASSPTGAEKLFF.

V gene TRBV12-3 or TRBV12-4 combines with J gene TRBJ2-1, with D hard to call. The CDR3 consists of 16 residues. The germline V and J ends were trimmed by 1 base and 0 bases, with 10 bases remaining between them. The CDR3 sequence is CASSLEAQSSYNEQFF. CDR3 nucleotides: TGTGCCAGCAGTTTAGAGGCGCAGAGCTCCTACAATGAGCAGTTCTTC.

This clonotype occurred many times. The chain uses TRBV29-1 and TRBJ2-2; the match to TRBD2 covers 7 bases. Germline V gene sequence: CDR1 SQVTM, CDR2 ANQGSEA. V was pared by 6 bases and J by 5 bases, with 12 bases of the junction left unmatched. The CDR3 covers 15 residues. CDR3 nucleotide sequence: TGCAGCGTGGGAACTAGCGCTCAGGGTACCGGGGAGCTGTTTTTT. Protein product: CSVGTSAQGTGELFF.

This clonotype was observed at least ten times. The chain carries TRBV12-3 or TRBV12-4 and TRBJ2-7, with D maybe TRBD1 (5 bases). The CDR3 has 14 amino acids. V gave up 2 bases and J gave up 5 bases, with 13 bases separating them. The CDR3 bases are TGTGCCAGCAGTTTATTGGCAGGGCGGAACGAGCAGTACTTC. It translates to CASSLLAGRNEQYF.

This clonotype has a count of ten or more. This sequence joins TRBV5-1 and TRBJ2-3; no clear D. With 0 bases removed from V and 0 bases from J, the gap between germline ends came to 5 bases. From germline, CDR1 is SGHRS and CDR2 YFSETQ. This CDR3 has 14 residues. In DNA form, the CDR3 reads TGCGCCAGCAGCTTGGAGGGAAGCACAGATACGCAGTATTTT. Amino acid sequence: CASSLEGSTDTQYF.

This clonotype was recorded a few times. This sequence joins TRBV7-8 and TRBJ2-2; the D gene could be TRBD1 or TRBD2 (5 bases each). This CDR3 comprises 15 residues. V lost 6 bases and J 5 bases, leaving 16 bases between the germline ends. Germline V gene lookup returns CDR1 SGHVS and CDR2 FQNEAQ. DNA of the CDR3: TGTGCCAGCAGTTCAGACCGGGACCCTACCGGGGAGCTGTTTTTT. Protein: CASSSDRDPTGELFF.

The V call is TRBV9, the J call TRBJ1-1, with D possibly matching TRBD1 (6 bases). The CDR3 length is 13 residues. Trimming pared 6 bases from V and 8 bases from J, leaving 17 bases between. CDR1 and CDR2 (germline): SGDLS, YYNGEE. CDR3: CASTKGGVSEAFF. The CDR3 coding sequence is TGTGCCAGCACCAAAGGGGGGGTCTCGGAAGCTTTCTTT.

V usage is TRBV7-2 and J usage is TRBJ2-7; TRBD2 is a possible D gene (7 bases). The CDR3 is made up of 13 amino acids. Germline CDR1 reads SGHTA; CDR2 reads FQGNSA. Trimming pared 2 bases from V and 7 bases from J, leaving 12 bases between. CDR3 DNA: TGTGCCAGCAGCTTACGGGGGGCAGGGGAGCAGTACTTC. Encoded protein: CASSLRGAGEQYF.

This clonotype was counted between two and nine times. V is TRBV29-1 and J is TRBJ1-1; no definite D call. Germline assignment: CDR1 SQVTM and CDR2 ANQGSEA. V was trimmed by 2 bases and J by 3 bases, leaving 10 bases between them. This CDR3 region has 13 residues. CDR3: CSVESGGDTEAFF. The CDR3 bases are TGCAGCGTTGAATCAGGCGGCGACACTGAAGCTTTCTTT.

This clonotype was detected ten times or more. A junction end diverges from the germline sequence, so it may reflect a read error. CDR3 sequence (DNA): TGTGCCAGCGAGGTGACGGCGGGGTCCTATGAGCAGTACTTC. Protein product: CASEVTAGSYEQYF. The V call is TRBV7-2, the J call TRBJ2-7; possible D gene TRBD2, 6 bases. CDR1 and CDR2 from the germline V gene are SGHTA and FQGNSA. This CDR3 has 14 amino acids.

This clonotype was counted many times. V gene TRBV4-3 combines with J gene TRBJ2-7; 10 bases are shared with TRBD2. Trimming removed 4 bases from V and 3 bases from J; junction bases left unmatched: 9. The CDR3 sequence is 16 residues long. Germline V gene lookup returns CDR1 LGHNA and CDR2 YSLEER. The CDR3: CASSPWFEREGYEQYF. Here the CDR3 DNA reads TGCGCCAGCAGCCCTTGGTTCGAGCGGGAGGGCTACGAGCAGTACTTC.

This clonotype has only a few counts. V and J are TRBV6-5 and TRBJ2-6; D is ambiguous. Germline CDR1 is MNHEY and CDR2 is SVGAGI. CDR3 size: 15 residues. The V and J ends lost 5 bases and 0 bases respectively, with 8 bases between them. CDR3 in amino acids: CASSRRSSGANVLTF. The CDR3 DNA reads TGTGCCAGCAGTCGACGGAGCTCTGGGGCCAACGTCCTGACTTTC.

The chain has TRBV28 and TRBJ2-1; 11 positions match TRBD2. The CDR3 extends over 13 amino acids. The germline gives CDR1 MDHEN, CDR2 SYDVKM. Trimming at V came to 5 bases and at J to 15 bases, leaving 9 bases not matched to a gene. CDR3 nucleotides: TGTGCCAGCAGTACAACTTCTAGCGGGGGGCCGTTCTTC. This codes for CASSTTSSGGPFF. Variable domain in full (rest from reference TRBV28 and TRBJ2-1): DVKVTQSSRYLVKRTGEKVFLECVQDMDHENMFWYRQDPGLGLRLIYFSYDVKMKEKGDIPEGYSVSREKKERFSLILESASTNQTSMYLCASSTTSSGGPFFGPGTRLTVL.

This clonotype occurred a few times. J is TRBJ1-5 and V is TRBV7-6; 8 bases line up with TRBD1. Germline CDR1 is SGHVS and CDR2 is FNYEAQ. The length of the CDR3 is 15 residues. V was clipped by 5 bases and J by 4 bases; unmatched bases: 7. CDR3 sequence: CASSPGTGHNQPQHF. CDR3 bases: TGTGCCAGCAGCCCCGGGACAGGACATAATCAGCCCCAGCATTTT.

This chain's CDR3 is CSAKSPGDRGRETEAFF. The CDR3 nucleotides are TGCAGTGCTAAAAGTCCTGGGGACAGGGGGCGTGAGACTGAAGCTTTCTTT. This sequence joins TRBV20-1 and TRBJ1-1, with 12 bases identical to TRBD1. The V segment lost 4 bases and the J segment 5 bases; nucleotides outside the gene matches: 14. This CDR3 is built from 17 residues. The V gene's germline CDR1 is DFQATT and CDR2 SNEGSKA (reference sequence).

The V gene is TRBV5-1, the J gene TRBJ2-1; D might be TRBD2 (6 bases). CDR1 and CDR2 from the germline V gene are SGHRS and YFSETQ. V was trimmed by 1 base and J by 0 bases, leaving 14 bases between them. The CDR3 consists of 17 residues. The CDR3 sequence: CASSLSEGESSYNEQFF. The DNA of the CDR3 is TGCGCCAGCAGCTTGTCGGAGGGCGAGAGCTCCTACAATGAGCAGTTCTTC.

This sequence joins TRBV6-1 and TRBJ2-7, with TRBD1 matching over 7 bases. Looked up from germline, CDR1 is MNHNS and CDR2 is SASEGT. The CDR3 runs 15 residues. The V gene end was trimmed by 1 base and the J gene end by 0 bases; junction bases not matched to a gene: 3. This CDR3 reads CASSEEGTVSYEQYF. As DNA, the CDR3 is TGTGCCAGCAGTGAAGAAGGGACAGTCTCCTACGAGCAGTACTTC.

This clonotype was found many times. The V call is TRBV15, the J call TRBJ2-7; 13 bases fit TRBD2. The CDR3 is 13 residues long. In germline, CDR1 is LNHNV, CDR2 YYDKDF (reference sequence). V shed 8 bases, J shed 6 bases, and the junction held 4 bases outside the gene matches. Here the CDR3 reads CATQGLAGVEQYF. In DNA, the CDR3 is TGTGCCACCCAAGGACTAGCGGGGGTCGAGCAGTACTTC.

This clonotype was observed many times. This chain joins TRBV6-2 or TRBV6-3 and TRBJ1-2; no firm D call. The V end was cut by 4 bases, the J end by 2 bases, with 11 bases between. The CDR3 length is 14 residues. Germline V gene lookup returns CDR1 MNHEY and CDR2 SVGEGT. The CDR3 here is CASSSPDKNYGYTF. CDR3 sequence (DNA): TGTGCCAGCAGTTCACCAGATAAGAACTATGGCTACACCTTC.